This TCR beta chain stems from a study of identifying expanded T cells in peripheral blood (dated by TCRdb to between 2018 and 2021). With respect to the entire study: Four technical replicates, made by sequencing separate aliquots from the same pool of genomic DNA, were compared pairwise. Broad study findings and their caveats: Across all healthy-donor time intervals, the beta-binomial model significantly lowered both the number of clones called differentially abundant and the false-positive rate. For all healthy donors, the variance in clone template counts between roughly 2-week samples rose significantly as total template count increased. The binomial model flagged roughly 1.1 differentially abundant clones between technical replicates, compared with about 17 over approximately 2 weeks and approximately 19 over about 4 weeks. The authors expected that biological variance in healthy repertoires might rise further over much longer intervals, such as months to years.

During the collection period, no immune events, such as infections, were documented for the healthy donors. To calibrate time-dependent variance in a beta-binomial model of T-cell clone differential abundance, blood repertoires from healthy donors were used as a training cohort. The training cohort comprised about ten healthy donors, 3 female and 7 male. Donor ages ranged from about 29 to 65 years, with an average of approximately 43 years. Obtained from a commercial supplier, whole blood was collected from each healthy donor at three time points set two to three weeks apart. For immunosequencing, genomic DNA was extracted from unsorted whole blood. TCRbeta CDR3 regions were profiled by bias-controlled multiplex PCR amplification of genomic DNA with the immunoSEQ Assay. In the original analysis: The absolute abundance of each unique TCRbeta CDR3 region was quantified after sequences were collapsed and filtered. Differential abundance was tested with two models: a binomial (Fisher-equivalent) model and a beta-binomial model that adds time-dependent variance fitted from healthy donors. Clones with fewer than 5 combined templates were excluded, and clones with Benjamini-Hochberg FDR below 0.01 were called differentially abundant. Using the form v = (b*log(k)+a)^2, the beta-binomial variance was modeled as a function of the total template count across the two samples. Sourced from immuneACCESS, this table was stored by TCRdb with only in-frame sequences that have V and J called. A share of the clones is absent; for the studies checked, an unresolved V gene accounts for under half, and the remainder has no known explanation. That table gives V, J and clone size, and the DNA gave D and trimming. This sample holds about 100,000 clones; about 87% were observed only once. The ten largest clones take up approximately 5.7% of the sample.

In the case of this clone: Its recognized antigen is unknown. Per-base quality was not reported, and no clone a single base away is much larger than it.

The sequence derives from a person aged 18 to 69 in good health. Material: blood.

This receptor carries the CDR3 CASSLAGGAFLGDTQYF. The sequenced DNA is TGCGCCAGCAGCTTGGCCGGTGGGGCCTTCTTGGGAGATACGCAGTATTTT. The chain links TRBV5-1 with TRBJ2-3, and perhaps TRBD1 as D gene, on 5 matching bases. V is cut by 0 bases and J by 5 bases, and the space between the germline ends is 19 bases. As encoded in the germline V gene, CDR1 is SGHRS while CDR2 is YFSETQ. The CDR3 measures 17 amino acids from cysteine to phenylalanine. Kept here is only the CDR3 DNA, which spans 51 bases and is read in frame from base 1.